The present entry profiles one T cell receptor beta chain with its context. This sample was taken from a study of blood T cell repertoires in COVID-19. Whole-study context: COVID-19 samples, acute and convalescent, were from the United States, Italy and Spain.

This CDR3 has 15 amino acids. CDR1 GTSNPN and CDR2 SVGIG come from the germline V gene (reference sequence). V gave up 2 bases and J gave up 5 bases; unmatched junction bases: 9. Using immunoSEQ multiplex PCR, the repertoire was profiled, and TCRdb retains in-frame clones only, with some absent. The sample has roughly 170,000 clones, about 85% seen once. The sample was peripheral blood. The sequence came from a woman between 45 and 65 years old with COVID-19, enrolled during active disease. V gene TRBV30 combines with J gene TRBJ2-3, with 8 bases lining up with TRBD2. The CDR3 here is CAWSPRSGGGDTQYF. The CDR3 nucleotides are TGTGCCTGGAGTCCCCGGAGCGGGGGAGGAGATACGCAGTATTTT.